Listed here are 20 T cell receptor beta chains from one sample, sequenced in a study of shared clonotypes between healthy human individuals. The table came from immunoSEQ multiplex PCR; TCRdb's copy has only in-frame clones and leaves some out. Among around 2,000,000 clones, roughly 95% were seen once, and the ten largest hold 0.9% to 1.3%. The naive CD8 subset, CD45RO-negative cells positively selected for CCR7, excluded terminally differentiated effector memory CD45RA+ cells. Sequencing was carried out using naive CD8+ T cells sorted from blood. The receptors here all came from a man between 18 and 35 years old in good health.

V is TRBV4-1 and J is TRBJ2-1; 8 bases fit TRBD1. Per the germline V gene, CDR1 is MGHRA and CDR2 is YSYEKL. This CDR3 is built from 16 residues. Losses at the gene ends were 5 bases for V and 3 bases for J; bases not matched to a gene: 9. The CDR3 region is CASSAAGTGFYNEQFF. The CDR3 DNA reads TGCGCCAGCAGCGCGGCCGGGACAGGTTTCTACAATGAGCAGTTCTTC.

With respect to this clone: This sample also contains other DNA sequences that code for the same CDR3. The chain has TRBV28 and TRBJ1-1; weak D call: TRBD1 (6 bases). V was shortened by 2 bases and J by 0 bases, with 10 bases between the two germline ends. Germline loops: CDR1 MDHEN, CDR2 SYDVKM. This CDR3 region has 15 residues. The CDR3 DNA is TGTGCCAGCAGTTTACGGGGGCCCATGAACACTGAAGCTTTCTTT. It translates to CASSLRGPMNTEAFF.

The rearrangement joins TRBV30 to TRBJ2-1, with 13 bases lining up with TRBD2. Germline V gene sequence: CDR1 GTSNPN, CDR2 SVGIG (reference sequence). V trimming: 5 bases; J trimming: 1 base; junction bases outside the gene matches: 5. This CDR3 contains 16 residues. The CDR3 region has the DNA TGTGCCTGGGATGGACTAGCGGGAGCATCCTACAATGAGCAGTTCTTC. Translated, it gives CAWDGLAGASYNEQFF.

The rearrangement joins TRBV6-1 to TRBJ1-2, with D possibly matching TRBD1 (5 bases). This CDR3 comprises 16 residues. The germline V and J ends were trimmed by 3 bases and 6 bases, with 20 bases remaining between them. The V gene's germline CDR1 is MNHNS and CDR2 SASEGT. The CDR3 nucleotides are TGTGCCAGCAGTGAGGGCCCCTCAGGGTCCGGTGATGGCTACACCTTC. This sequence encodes CASSEGPSGSGDGYTF.

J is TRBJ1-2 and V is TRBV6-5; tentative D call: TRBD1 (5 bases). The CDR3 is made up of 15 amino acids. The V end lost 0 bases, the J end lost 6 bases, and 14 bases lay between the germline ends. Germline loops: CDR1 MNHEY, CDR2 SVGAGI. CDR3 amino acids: CASSYSSRGAHGYTF. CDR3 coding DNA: TGTGCCAGCAGTTACTCGTCACGGGGCGCTCATGGCTACACCTTC.

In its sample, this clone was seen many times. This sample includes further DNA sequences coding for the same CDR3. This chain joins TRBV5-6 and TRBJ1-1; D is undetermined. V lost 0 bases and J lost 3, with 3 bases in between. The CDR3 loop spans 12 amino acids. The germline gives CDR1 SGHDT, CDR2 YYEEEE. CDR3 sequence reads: CASSLGDTEAFF. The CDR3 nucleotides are TGTGCCAGCAGCTTGGGGGACACTGAAGCTTTCTTT.

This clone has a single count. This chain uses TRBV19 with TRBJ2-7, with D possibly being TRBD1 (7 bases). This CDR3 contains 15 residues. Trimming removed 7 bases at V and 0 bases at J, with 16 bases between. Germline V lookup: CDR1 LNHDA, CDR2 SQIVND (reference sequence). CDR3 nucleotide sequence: TGTGCCAGTACCGGAGGCGGGACAGACTCCTACGAGCAGTACTTC. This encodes CASTGGGTDSYEQYF. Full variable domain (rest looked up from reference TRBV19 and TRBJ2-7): DGGITQSPKYLFRKEGQNVTLSCEQNLNHDAMYWYRQDPGQGLRLIYYSQIVNDFQKGDIAEGYSVSREKKESFPLTVTSAQKNPTAFYLCASTGGGTDSYEQYFGPGTRLTVT.

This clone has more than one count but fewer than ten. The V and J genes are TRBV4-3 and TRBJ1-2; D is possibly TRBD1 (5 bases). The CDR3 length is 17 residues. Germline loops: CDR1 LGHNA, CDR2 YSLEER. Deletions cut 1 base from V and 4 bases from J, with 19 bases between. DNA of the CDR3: TGCGCCAGCAGCCAAGGATCCGGGACGCTCCCGGCCTATGGCTACACCTTC. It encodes CASSQGSGTLPAYGYTF.

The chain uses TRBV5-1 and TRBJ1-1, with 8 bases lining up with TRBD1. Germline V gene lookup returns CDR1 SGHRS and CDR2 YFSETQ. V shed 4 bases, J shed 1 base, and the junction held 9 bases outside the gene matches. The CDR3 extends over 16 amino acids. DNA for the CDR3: TGCGCCAGCAGCACCGACAGGGGATACGCGAACACTGAAGCTTTCTTT. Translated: CASSTDRGYANTEAFF.

CDR3 coding DNA: TGTGCCAGCAGGTCCGGGTTCATGAACACTGAAGCTTTCTTT. Residues: CASRSGFMNTEAFF. V usage is TRBV2 and J usage is TRBJ1-1; D uncertain. V was pared by 6 bases and J by 0 bases, with 11 bases between. This CDR3 has 14 residues. Germline V gives CDR1 SNHLY, CDR2 FYNNEI.

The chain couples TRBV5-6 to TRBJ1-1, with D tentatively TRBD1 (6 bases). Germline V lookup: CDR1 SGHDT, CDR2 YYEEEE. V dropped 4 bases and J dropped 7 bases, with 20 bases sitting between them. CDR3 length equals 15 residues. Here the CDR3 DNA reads TGTGCCAGCAGCACTTTTTTTACAGGGACGGGTGAAGCTTTCTTT. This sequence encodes CASSTFFTGTGEAFF.

CDR3 in amino acids: CASSIPSDRLIYGYTF. CDR3 DNA: TGTGCCAGCAGCATACCATCGGACAGATTGATCTATGGCTACACCTTC. The rearrangement uses TRBV6-6 and TRBJ1-2, with D perhaps matching TRBD1 (6 bases). The germline gives CDR1 MNHNY, CDR2 SVGAGI (reference sequence). The germline V and J ends were trimmed by 6 bases and 4 bases, with 21 bases remaining between them. The CDR3 loop spans 16 amino acids.

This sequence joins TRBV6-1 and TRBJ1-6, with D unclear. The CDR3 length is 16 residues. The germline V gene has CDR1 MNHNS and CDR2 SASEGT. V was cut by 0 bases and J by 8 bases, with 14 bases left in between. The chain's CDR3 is CASSEARYRLDSPLHF. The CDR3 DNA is TGTGCCAGCAGTGAAGCGCGGTACAGACTGGATTCACCCCTCCACTTT.

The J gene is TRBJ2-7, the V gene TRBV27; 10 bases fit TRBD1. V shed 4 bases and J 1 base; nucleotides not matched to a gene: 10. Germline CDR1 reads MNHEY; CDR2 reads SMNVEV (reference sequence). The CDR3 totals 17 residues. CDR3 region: CASSSLLGTGESYEQYF. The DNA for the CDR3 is TGTGCCAGCAGTTCCCTCCTAGGGACAGGGGAATCCTACGAGCAGTACTTC.

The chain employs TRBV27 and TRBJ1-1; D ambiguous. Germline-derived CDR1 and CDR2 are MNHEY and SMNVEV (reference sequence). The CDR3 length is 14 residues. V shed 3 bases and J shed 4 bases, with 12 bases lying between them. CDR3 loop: CASSLERVGTEAFF. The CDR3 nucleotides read TGTGCCAGCAGTTTGGAAAGGGTGGGCACTGAAGCTTTCTTT.

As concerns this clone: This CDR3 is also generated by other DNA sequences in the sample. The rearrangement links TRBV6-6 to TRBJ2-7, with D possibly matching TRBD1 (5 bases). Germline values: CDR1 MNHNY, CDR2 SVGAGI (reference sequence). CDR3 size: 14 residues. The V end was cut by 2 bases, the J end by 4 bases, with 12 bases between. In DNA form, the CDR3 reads TGTGCCAGCAGTTACCCTGGGGCTAATTACGAGCAGTACTTC. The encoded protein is CASSYPGANYEQYF.

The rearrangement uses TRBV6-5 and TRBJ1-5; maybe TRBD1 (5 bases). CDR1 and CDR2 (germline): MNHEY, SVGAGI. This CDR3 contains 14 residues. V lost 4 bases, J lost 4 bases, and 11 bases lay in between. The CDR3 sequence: CASSSWAGNQPQHF. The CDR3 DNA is TGTGCCAGCAGTTCCTGGGCAGGGAATCAGCCCCAGCATTTT.

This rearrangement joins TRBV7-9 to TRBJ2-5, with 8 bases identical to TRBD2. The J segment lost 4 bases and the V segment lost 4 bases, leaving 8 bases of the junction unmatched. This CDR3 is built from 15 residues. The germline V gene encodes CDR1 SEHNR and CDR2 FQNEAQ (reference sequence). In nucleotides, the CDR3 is TGTGCCAGCAGCTCGCAGCGGGAGATTGGAGAGACCCAGTACTTC. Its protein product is CASSSQREIGETQYF. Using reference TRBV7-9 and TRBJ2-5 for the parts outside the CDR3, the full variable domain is DTGVSQNPRHKITKRGQNVTFRCDPISEHNRLYWYRQTLGQGPEFLTYFQNEAQLEKSRLLSDRFSAERPKGSFSTLEIQRTEQGDSAMYLCASSSQREIGETQYFGPGTRLLVL.

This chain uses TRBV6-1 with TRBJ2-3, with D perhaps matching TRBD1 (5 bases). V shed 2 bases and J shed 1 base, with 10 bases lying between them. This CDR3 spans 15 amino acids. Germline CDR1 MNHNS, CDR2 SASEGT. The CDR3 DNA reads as TGTGCCAGCAGTGAACTAGTCAGGGGCACAGATACGCAGTATTTT. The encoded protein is CASSELVRGTDTQYF.

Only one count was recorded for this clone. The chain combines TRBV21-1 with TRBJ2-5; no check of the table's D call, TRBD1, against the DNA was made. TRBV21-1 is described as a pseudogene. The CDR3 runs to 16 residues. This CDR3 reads CASWIEDRGEGETQYF. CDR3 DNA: TGTGCCAGCTGGATCGAGGACAGGGGGGAGGGAGAGACCCAGTACTTC.